The clone carrying this TCR beta chain was counted once. These data originate in a study of OX40 agonist ivuxolimab in advanced cancers. The wider study: The study reported partial responses in three patients: one hepatocellular carcinoma, two cutaneous melanoma.

Libraries were prepared by immunoSEQ multiplex PCR; TCRdb keeps only in-frame clonotypes and omits some of them. The table lists some 20,000 clones, 84% of them singletons, with under 55% in the top ten. Germline V gene data show CDR1 as GTSNPN and CDR2 as SVGIG (reference sequence). V dropped 1 base and J dropped 2 bases, with 14 bases sitting between them. The CDR3 length is 15 residues. The chain has TRBV30 and TRBJ1-2; D may be TRBD1 (6 bases). The sequencing used CD4+ or CD8+ T cells sorted from blood, collected in a trial of the OX40 agonist ivuxolimab. The receptor comes from an adult with an advanced solid tumor such as melanoma, head and neck, liver or kidney cancer. The CDR3 protein is CAWSDSPGGNYGYTF. In DNA form, the CDR3 reads TGTGCCTGGAGTGACTCCCCTGGGGGCAACTATGGCTACACCTTC.